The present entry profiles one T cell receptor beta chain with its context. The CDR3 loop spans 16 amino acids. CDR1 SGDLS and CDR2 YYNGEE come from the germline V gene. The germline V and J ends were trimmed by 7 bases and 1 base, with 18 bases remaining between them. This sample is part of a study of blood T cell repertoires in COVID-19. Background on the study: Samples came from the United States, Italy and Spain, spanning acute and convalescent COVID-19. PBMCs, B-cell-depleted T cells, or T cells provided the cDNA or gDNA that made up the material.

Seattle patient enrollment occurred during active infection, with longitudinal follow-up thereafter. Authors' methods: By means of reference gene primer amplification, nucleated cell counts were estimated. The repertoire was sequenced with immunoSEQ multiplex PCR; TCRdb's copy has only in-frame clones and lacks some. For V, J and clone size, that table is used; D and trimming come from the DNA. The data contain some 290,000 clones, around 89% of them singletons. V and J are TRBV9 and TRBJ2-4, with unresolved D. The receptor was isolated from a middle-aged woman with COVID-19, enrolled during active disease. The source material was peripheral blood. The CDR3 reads CASSPMRHPAKNIQYF. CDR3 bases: TGTGCCAGCTCCCCCATGAGGCACCCGGCCAAAAACATTCAGTACTTC.